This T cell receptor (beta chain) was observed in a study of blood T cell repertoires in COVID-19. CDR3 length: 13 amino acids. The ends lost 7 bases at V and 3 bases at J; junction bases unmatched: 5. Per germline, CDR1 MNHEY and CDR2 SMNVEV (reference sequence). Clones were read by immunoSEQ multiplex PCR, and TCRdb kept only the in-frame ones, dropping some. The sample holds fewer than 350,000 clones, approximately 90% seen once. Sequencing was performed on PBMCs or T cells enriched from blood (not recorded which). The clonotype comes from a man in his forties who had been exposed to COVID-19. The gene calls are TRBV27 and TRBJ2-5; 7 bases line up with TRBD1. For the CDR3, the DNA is TGTGCCAGCACCAGGACAGGAAAAGAGACCCAGTACTTC. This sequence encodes CASTRTGKETQYF.